A single sample gave rise to the 18 T cell receptor beta chains below, sequenced in a study of cytomegalovirus exposure and HLA in healthy donors. A multiplex PCR was run with 60 Vbeta primers and 13 Jbeta primers. Sequenced by immunoSEQ multiplex PCR; TCRdb stores in-frame clones only, minus some. This repertoire shows 110,000 or so clones, more than 80% found once; its top ten account for 6.1%. The sample taken for sequencing was PBMCs. These receptors all come from a man younger than 35 in good health and CMV-seronegative.

The chain recombines TRBV19 with TRBJ2-1; 7 bases agree with TRBD2. In germline, CDR1 is LNHDA, CDR2 SQIVND (reference sequence). The CDR3 spans 14 residues. The trim removed 10 bases at V and 5 bases at J, leaving 11 bases unmatched. The CDR3 DNA is TGTGCCACCACGACGGGACTACTCGACAATGAGCAGTTCTTC. It codes for CATTTGLLDNEQFF.

The CDR3 protein is CASSEARAGMEEQYF. The CDR3 DNA follows: TGTGCCAGCAGTGAAGCACGGGCGGGTATGGAGGAGCAGTACTTC. The gene calls are TRBV2 and TRBJ2-7; a weak D match, TRBD2 (5 bases). The V gene lost 0 bases and the J gene lost 7 bases, with 16 bases spanning the gap. CDR1 SNHLY and CDR2 FYNNEI come from the germline V gene. The CDR3 covers 15 residues. Variable domain in full (rest from reference TRBV2 and TRBJ2-7): EPEVTQTPSHQVTQMGQEVILRCVPISNHLYFYWYRQILGQKVEFLVSFYNNEISEKSEIFDDQFSVERPDGSNFTLKIRSTKLEDSAMYFCASSEARAGMEEQYFGPGTRLTVT.

The chain links TRBV30 to TRBJ2-7; the match to TRBD1 covers 8 bases. Germline CDR1 and CDR2: GTSNPN and SVGIG (reference sequence). The CDR3 extends over 16 amino acids. The V segment lost 2 bases and the J segment 0 bases; nucleotides outside the gene matches: 9. CDR3 sequence reads: CAWSLRGRAVSYEQYF. For the CDR3, the DNA is TGTGCCTGGAGTCTCAGGGGGCGGGCGGTCTCCTACGAGCAGTACTTC.

The chain joins TRBV19 to TRBJ1-1; D not certain. Trimming left V 7 bases short and J 0 bases short, with 9 bases between. The germline CDR1 and CDR2 sequences are LNHDA and SQIVND (reference sequence). This CDR3 is 13 amino acids long. CDR3: CASTKYMNTEAFF. CDR3 sequence (DNA): TGTGCCAGTACCAAGTACATGAACACTGAAGCTTTCTTT.

This clone was detected a few times. V gene TRBV28 combines with J gene TRBJ1-5; D perhaps matches TRBD1 (6 bases). This CDR3 region has 15 residues. Germline-derived CDR1 and CDR2 are MDHEN and SYDVKM. Trimming shortened V by 8 bases and J by 4 bases, and 18 bases separated the two germline ends. CDR3 region: CASGVLDSRNQPQHF. As DNA, the CDR3 is TGTGCCAGCGGGGTTTTGGACAGCCGAAATCAGCCCCAGCATTTT.

This chain connects TRBV7-9 to TRBJ1-2; 9 bases match TRBD1. The V gene's germline CDR1 is SEHNR and CDR2 FQNEAQ (reference sequence). The CDR3 has 18 amino acids. V shed 2 bases and J 6 bases; nucleotides not matched to a gene: 16. CDR3 in amino acids: CASSLPKTPHGTGNGYTF. DNA for the CDR3: TGTGCCAGCAGCTTACCCAAGACGCCCCACGGGACAGGGAATGGCTACACCTTC.

The CDR3 region has the DNA TGCGCCAGCAGCCAAGATGCGCCAGGGCACCGGGCAGATACGCAGTATTTT. Translated, it gives CASSQDAPGHRADTQYF. The chain combines TRBV4-3 with TRBJ2-3, with a tentative D call TRBD1 (5 bases). The CDR3 is 17 residues long. Trimming stripped 0 bases from V and 4 bases from J, with 17 bases between. CDR1 is LGHNA and CDR2 is YSLEER in the germline V gene.

The V gene is TRBV11-2, the J gene TRBJ2-5, with D possibly matching TRBD1 (5 bases). Deletions cut 5 bases from V and 4 bases from J, with 14 bases between. Germline CDR1 SGHAT, CDR2 FQNNGV. The CDR3 length is 14 residues. CDR3 region: CASSRQGVTETQYF. CDR3 DNA: TGTGCCAGCAGCCGTCAAGGGGTGACAGAGACCCAGTACTTC.

In regard to this clone: One end of the junction fails to match germline, which may point to a read error. This sample includes further DNA sequences coding for the same CDR3. The chain combines TRBV5-1 with TRBJ2-1; TRBD2 might be the D (5 bases). CDR3 length: 16 amino acids. Germline CDR1 reads SGHRS; CDR2 reads YFSETQ. CDR3: CASSLTQTGDYNEQFF. The CDR3 region has the DNA TGCGCCAGCAGCCTCACCCAAACCGGGGATTACAATGAGCAATTCTTC.

This clone was seen more than once but under ten times. The chain couples TRBV7-9 to TRBJ1-6; D is perhaps TRBD1 (5 bases). Trimming cost V 2 bases and J 5 bases, with 10 bases left between them. Germline V gene sequence: CDR1 SEHNR, CDR2 FQNEAQ (reference sequence). CDR3 length: 15 amino acids. Here the CDR3 reads CASSLSTGNNSPLHF. As DNA, the CDR3 is TGTGCCAGCAGCTTAAGTACAGGAAATAATTCACCCCTCCACTTT.

This clone has a handful of counts. This chain joins TRBV6-4 and TRBJ2-3; 9 bases are shared with TRBD2. CDR3 size: 15 residues. With V trimmed by 0 bases and J by 3 bases, 1 base remained unmatched. Germline loops: CDR1 MRHNA, CDR2 SNTAGT. CDR3 protein: CASSDSGLATDTQYF. Written as DNA, the CDR3 is TGTGCCAGCAGTGACTCGGGACTAGCTACAGATACGCAGTATTTT.

This clone has just a few counts. This rearrangement joins TRBV5-1 to TRBJ2-7; D is perhaps TRBD1 (6 bases). Trimming cost V 2 bases and J 4 bases, with 10 bases left between them. The germline V gene encodes CDR1 SGHRS and CDR2 YFSETQ. This CDR3 has 13 amino acids. CDR3 in DNA: TGCGCCAGCAGCTTCGGGACAACTTACGAGCAGTACTTC. Protein product: CASSFGTTYEQYF.

The chain joins TRBV25-1 to TRBJ2-5; 8 bases align to TRBD2. J was trimmed by 5 bases and V by 7 bases; bases with no gene match: 12. The CDR3 extends over 15 amino acids. Germline lookup yields CDR1 MGHDK and CDR2 SYGVNS. The DNA for the CDR3 is TGTGCCAGCAATGGCCCGGGAGGGGGTGGTGAGACCCAGTACTTC. This gives the protein CASNGPGGGGETQYF. Using reference TRBV25-1 and TRBJ2-5 for the parts outside the CDR3, the full variable domain is EADIYQTPRYLVIGTGKKITLECSQTMGHDKMYWYQQDPGMELHLIHYSYGVNSTEKGDLSSESTVSRIRTEHFPLTLESARPSHTSQYLCASNGPGGGGETQYFGPGTRLLVL.

CDR3 DNA sequence: TGTGCCAGCAGCTTGGACAGGGGCTATGGCTACACCTTC. Encoded protein: CASSLDRGYGYTF. V usage is TRBV5-5 and J usage is TRBJ1-2; 7 bases match TRBD1. With V trimmed by 0 bases and J by 4 bases, 0 bases remained unmatched. The CDR3 has 13 amino acids. Germline CDR1 and CDR2: SGHKS and YYEKEE (reference sequence).

V usage is TRBV19 and J usage is TRBJ1-4, with TRBD1 matching over 7 bases. Trimming took 4 bases from V and 3 from J; bases not matched to a gene: 5. This CDR3 comprises 15 residues. CDR1 LNHDA and CDR2 SQIVND come from the germline V gene (reference sequence). The CDR3 nucleotides are TGTGCCAGTAGTACCGGACAGGTATCTAATGAAAAACTGTTTTTT. Its protein product is CASSTGQVSNEKLFF.

The genes are TRBV6-5 and TRBJ2-5; 7 nucleotides match TRBD2. Germline loops: CDR1 MNHEY, CDR2 SVGAGI. There are 15 residues in the CDR3. V was pared by 9 bases and J by 6 bases, with 16 bases of the junction left unmatched. CDR3 in amino acids: CASGGSGDLKQTQYF. CDR3 DNA sequence: TGTGCCAGTGGCGGGAGCGGTGACCTTAAACAGACCCAGTACTTC.

Here the CDR3 DNA reads TGCAGCGTCTCACCTATTGCTAGCGGGAGGTCATACGAGCAGTACTTC. It encodes CSVSPIASGRSYEQYF. The chain links TRBV29-1 to TRBJ2-7; 11 bases are a match to TRBD2. This CDR3 spans 16 amino acids. The germline gives CDR1 SQVTM, CDR2 ANQGSEA. The V gene end was trimmed by 6 bases and the J gene end by 4 bases; junction bases not matched to a gene: 14.

This clone was counted once. This chain connects TRBV7-9 to TRBJ1-2; D gene uncertain. Between the trimmed V and J ends, which lost 1 base and 0 bases, there was a span of 6 bases. The CDR3 runs to 14 residues. The germline gives CDR1 SEHNR, CDR2 FQNEAQ (reference sequence). DNA of the CDR3: TGTGCCAGCAGCTTAGTTCGGTCTAACTATGGCTACACCTTC. As protein: CASSLVRSNYGYTF.